This T cell receptor beta chain comes out of a study of OX40 agonist ivuxolimab in advanced cancers. Background on the study: At 82.7% male, the cohort had a mean age of roughly 60 years, ranging from about 20 to 80.

Profiled with immunoSEQ multiplex PCR; TCRdb holds only in-frame clones, not every one. The data hold fewer than 45,000 clones, with about 86% observed a single time. Study-wide results and caveats: At 0.1 to 3.0 mg/kg and by week 6, clonal expansion occurred in CD4+ and CD8+ blood T cells.

V was cut by 0 bases and J by 8 bases, with 14 bases left in between. The CDR3 spans 16 residues. CDR1 PRHDT and CDR2 FYEKMQ come from the germline V gene (reference sequence). As concerns this clone: Its antigen is still unknown.

The chain carries TRBV13 and TRBJ1-6; a possible D gene is TRBD1 (6 bases). Sequencing used CD4+ or CD8+ T cells sorted from blood, obtained in a trial of the OX40 agonist ivuxolimab. The receptor's source is an adult with an advanced solid tumor such as melanoma, head and neck, liver or kidney cancer. The CDR3 DNA reads TGTGCCAGCAGCTTAGGAATCCAGGGGTTGGATTCACCCCTCCACTTT. The encoded protein is CASSLGIQGLDSPLHF.